The 21 T cell receptor beta chains given below trace back to one sample, sequenced in a study of blood T cell repertoires in COVID-19. Sequencing used immunoSEQ multiplex PCR; TCRdb keeps in-frame clones, though not all of them. The top ten clones hold more than 3% of a sample with approximately 150,000 clones, 84% of them seen once. Input material: PBMCs or T cells enriched from blood (not recorded which). Every receptor here comes from a woman aged 45-59 years with acute COVID-19.

J is TRBJ1-2 and V is TRBV7-9; the match to TRBD1 covers 7 bases. This CDR3 region has 14 residues. V gave up 1 base and J gave up 10 bases; unmatched junction bases: 9. Germline V lookup: CDR1 SEHNR, CDR2 FQNEAQ (reference sequence). CDR3 protein: CASSLDPTGSDYTF. As DNA, the CDR3 is TGTGCCAGCAGCTTAGACCCGACAGGGTCGGACTACACCTTC.

This rearrangement joins TRBV15 to TRBJ1-1; no firm D call. This CDR3 comprises 16 residues. Germline V gene sequence: CDR1 LNHNV, CDR2 YYDKDF (reference sequence). V was clipped by 0 bases and J by 1 base, with 12 bases between them. The CDR3: CATSRDRGLGNTEAFF. DNA for the CDR3: TGTGCCACCAGCAGAGATCGGGGTCTGGGGAACACTGAAGCTTTCTTT.

This clone turned up a few times. This chain connects TRBV11-1 to TRBJ2-1, with D hard to call. The germline V and J ends were trimmed by 2 bases and 9 bases, with 11 bases remaining between them. There are 13 residues in the CDR3. Germline V lookup: CDR1 SGHAT, CDR2 FQDESV (reference sequence). CDR3 loop: CASSLNEVIEQFF. The CDR3 bases are TGTGCCAGCAGCTTAAACGAGGTGATTGAGCAGTTCTTC.

This rearrangement joins TRBV2 to TRBJ2-7; the D gene is possibly TRBD1 (7 bases). CDR1 and CDR2 (germline): SNHLY, FYNNEI. The CDR3 is 15 amino acids. V lost 1 base to trimming and J lost 2 bases, with 12 bases between them. As DNA, the CDR3 is TGTGCCAGCAGTGAAGGCGGGACAGCCCCCTACGAGCAGTACTTC. Its translation: CASSEGGTAPYEQYF.

V is TRBV7-9 and J is TRBJ1-5; 7 nucleotides align to TRBD1. Per the germline V gene, CDR1 is SEHNR and CDR2 is FQNEAQ (reference sequence). This CDR3 has 16 residues. Trimming at V came to 1 base and at J to 4 bases, leaving 7 bases not matched to a gene. CDR3 sequence: CASSLGQGVGNQPQHF. The CDR3 nucleotides read TGTGCCAGCAGCTTAGGGCAGGGGGTAGGTAATCAGCCCCAGCATTTT.

The J gene is TRBJ1-2, the V gene TRBV6-5; D ambiguous. V was shortened by 0 bases and J by 3 bases, with 5 bases between the two germline ends. The CDR3 length is 13 residues. Germline V gene data show CDR1 as MNHEY and CDR2 as SVGAGI. The CDR3 sequence: CASSYSLDYGYTF. The DNA for the CDR3 is TGTGCCAGCAGTTACTCGTTAGACTATGGCTACACCTTC.

This chain links TRBV10-3 with TRBJ1-1; the D gene is possibly TRBD1 (5 bases). V shed 2 bases and J shed 4 bases, with 8 bases lying between them. This CDR3 has 13 amino acids. CDR1 ENHRY and CDR2 SYGVKD come from the germline V gene. The CDR3 sequence is CAISETTGTEAFF. DNA of the CDR3: TGTGCCATCAGTGAGACTACAGGCACTGAAGCTTTCTTT.

The chain combines TRBV5-8 with TRBJ1-3; unclear D gene. The V end was cut by 2 bases, the J end by 10 bases, with 10 bases between. The CDR3 has 12 residues. Germline V gene lookup returns CDR1 SGHTS and CDR2 YDEGEE. CDR3 protein: CASSFGIPTIYF. DNA of the CDR3: TGTGCCAGCAGCTTCGGGATTCCGACCATATATTTT.

The chain has TRBV19 and TRBJ1-5; tentative D call: TRBD1 (5 bases). V lost 1 base to trimming and J lost 0 bases, with 19 bases between them. The CDR3 is 19 amino acids. Germline CDR1 LNHDA, CDR2 SQIVND (reference sequence). The chain's CDR3 is CASSIGLGGGRYSNQPQHF. CDR3 coding DNA: TGTGCCAGTAGTATAGGGCTGGGCGGGGGTAGATATAGCAATCAGCCCCAGCATTTT.

This clone was counted only a few times. The chain joins TRBV11-2 to TRBJ2-5; D possibly corresponds to TRBD2 (5 bases). Per the germline V gene, CDR1 is SGHAT and CDR2 is FQNNGV. This CDR3 has 14 residues. V dropped 2 bases and J dropped 5 bases, with 12 bases sitting between them. CDR3 sequence: CASSLITPGETQYF. CDR3 sequence (DNA): TGTGCCAGCAGCTTAATCACGCCGGGGGAGACCCAGTACTTC.

The CDR3 nucleotides are TGTGCCAGCTCAGAAACACTAGTCTCGAACACCGGGGAGCTGTTTTTT. This gives the protein CASSETLVSNTGELFF. The chain carries TRBV18 and TRBJ2-2, with D perhaps TRBD2 (5 bases). V dropped 5 bases and J dropped 0 bases, with 13 bases sitting between them. Germline-derived CDR1 and CDR2 are KGHSH and LQKENI. This CDR3 has 16 residues.

This chain joins TRBV10-3 and TRBJ2-1; TRBD1 matches at 8 bases. The length of the CDR3 is 13 residues. The junction had 5 bases not matched to a gene; V was cut back by 7 bases and J by 6 bases. Germline assignment: CDR1 ENHRY and CDR2 SYGVKD. In DNA form, the CDR3 reads TGTGCCATCACCCCGGGACAGGCCAATGAGCAGTTCTTC. Its protein is CAITPGQANEQFF.

This clone was picked up one time. CDR3 sequence reads: CASSRSIGDGELFF. The CDR3 bases are TGTGCCAGCAGCCGATCCATAGGGGACGGGGAGCTGTTTTTT. The chain joins TRBV3-1 (or the pseudogene TRBV3-2) to TRBJ2-2, with TRBD1 as a possible D gene (5 bases). CDR3 length: 14 amino acids. Germline V lookup: CDR1 LGHDT, CDR2 YNNKEL (reference sequence). Deletions cut 4 bases from V and 7 bases from J, with 13 bases between.

This sequence joins TRBV29-1 and TRBJ1-3; possibly TRBD1 for D (6 bases). This CDR3 is 12 amino acids long. CDR1 is SQVTM and CDR2 is ANQGSEA in the germline V gene. Trimming took off 5 bases at V and 4 bases at J, with 9 bases between the two ends. The CDR3 reads CSVRGAGNTIYF. The DNA of the CDR3 is TGCAGCGTTCGGGGGGCCGGAAACACCATATATTTT.

The chain combines TRBV11-1 with TRBJ2-7; D is possibly TRBD2 (6 bases). Per germline, CDR1 SGHAT and CDR2 FQDESV (reference sequence). The CDR3 length is 14 residues. V was pared by 3 bases and J by 3 bases, with 12 bases between. This chain's CDR3 is CASSLPGTRYEQYF. Here the CDR3 DNA reads TGTGCCAGCAGCTTGCCCGGGACTCGCTACGAGCAGTACTTC.

The chain uses TRBV9 and TRBJ2-5; TRBD2 matches at 8 bases. Looked up from germline, CDR1 is SGDLS and CDR2 is YYNGEE. Trimming took 4 bases from V and 5 from J; bases not matched to a gene: 13. The length of the CDR3 is 16 residues. Here the CDR3 DNA reads TGTGCCAGCAGCCGGGCGGCGGGACTAGACCGGGAGACCCAGTACTTC. Translation: CASSRAAGLDRETQYF.

This chain connects TRBV5-1 to TRBJ2-5, with TRBD2 matching over 10 bases. The CDR3 totals 14 residues. V was clipped by 6 bases and J by 0 bases; unmatched bases: 2. Per the germline V gene, CDR1 is SGHRS and CDR2 is YFSETQ. CDR3 amino acids: CASTTSGDQETQYF. As DNA, the CDR3 is TGCGCCAGCACCACTAGCGGGGACCAAGAGACCCAGTACTTC. Using reference TRBV5-1 and TRBJ2-5 for the parts outside the CDR3, the full variable domain is KAGVTQTPRYLIKTRGQQVTLSCSPISGHRSVSWYQQTPGQGLQFLFEYFSETQRNKGNFPGRFSGRQFSNSRSEMNVSTLELGDSALYLCASTTSGDQETQYFGPGTRLLVL.

This clone was counted a single time. A junction boundary mismatches the germline segment, possibly from a read error. The chain carries TRBV7-9 and TRBJ1-4, with D maybe TRBD1 (5 bases). This CDR3 has 13 amino acids. Germline CDR1 is SEHNR and CDR2 is FQNEAQ (reference sequence). The CDR3 sequence: CASSLAGTSERVF. The CDR3 DNA follows: TGTGCCAGCAGCTTAGCAGGGACCTCCGAGCGGGTTTTT.

This chain uses TRBV6-4 with TRBJ2-3; 8 positions match TRBD2. The V and J ends lost 3 bases and 4 bases, in that order; junction bases with no gene match: 0. Germline CDR1 is MRHNA and CDR2 is SNTAGT. The CDR3 runs to 13 residues. The CDR3 reads CASSEREADTQYF. The DNA for the CDR3 is TGTGCCAGCAGTGAGCGGGAGGCAGATACGCAGTATTTT.

As concerns this clone: The germline gene is not matched at one end of the junction; a read error may be the cause. The rearrangement links TRBV2 to TRBJ2-1; 9 bases are shared with TRBD1. In germline, CDR1 is SNHLY, CDR2 FYNNEI. CDR3 length equals 15 residues. CDR3 sequence (DNA): TGTGCCAGCAGTAAGGACAGGGGCTCCCACAATGAGCAGTTCTTC. Its protein product is CASSKDRGSHNEQFF. Looking up the rest from reference TRBV2 and TRBJ2-1 gives the full variable domain: EPEVTQTPSHQVTQMGQEVILRCVPISNHLYFYWYRQILGQKVEFLVSFYNNEISEKSEIFDDQFSVERPDGSNFTLKIRSTKLEDSAMYFCASSKDRGSHNEQFFGPGTRLTVL.

The genes are TRBV11-2 and TRBJ2-7; D is possibly TRBD2 (6 bases). The CDR3 has 15 amino acids. CDR1 and CDR2 from the germline V gene are SGHAT and FQNNGV. V lost 1 base to trimming and J lost 0 bases, with 10 bases between them. The CDR3 region has the DNA TGTGCCAGCAGCTTAGGGGCGGGGACCTCCTACGAGCAGTACTTC. Its translation: CASSLGAGTSYEQYF.